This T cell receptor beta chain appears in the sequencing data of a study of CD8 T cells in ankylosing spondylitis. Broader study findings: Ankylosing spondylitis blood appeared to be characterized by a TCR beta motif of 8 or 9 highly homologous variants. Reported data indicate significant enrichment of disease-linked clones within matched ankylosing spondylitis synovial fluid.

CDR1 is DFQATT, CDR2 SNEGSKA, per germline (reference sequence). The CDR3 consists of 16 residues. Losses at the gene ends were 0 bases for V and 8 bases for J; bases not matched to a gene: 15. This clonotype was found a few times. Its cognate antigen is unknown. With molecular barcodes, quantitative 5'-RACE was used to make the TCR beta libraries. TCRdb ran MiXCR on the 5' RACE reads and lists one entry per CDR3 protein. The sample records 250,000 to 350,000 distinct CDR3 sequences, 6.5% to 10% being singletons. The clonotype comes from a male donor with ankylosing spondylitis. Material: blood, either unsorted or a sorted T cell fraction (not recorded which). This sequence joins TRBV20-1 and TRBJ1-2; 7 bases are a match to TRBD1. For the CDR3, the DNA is TGCAGTGCTAGAGATACGAGCGCAGGGGGACTGTGGGGCTACACCTTC. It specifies CSARDTSAGGLWGYTF.